This T cell receptor beta chain was recovered during a study of blood T cell repertoires in COVID-19. Study details: Italy, Spain and the United States were the sources of the convalescent and acute COVID-19 samples. PBMCs, B-cell-depleted T cells, or T cells were the source of the cDNA or gDNA that made up the material.

V dropped 3 bases and J dropped 8; count of bases not matched to a gene: 4. The CDR3 spans 14 residues. From germline, CDR1 is KGHSH and CDR2 LQKENI. How the authors handled the data: Estimated nucleated cell counts came from reference gene primer amplification. The assay was immunoSEQ multiplex PCR, and TCRdb's table has in-frame clones only and misses some. The V and J calls and clone size come from that table; D and trimming were worked out from the DNA. Seen here are 310,000 or so clones, about nine tenths observed once, and the top ten hold 1%. V usage is TRBV18 and J usage is TRBJ2-1, with TRBD1 matching 10 bases. This TCR was recovered from a man aged 50 to 60 with active or convalescent COVID-19. Sample: peripheral blood. The CDR3 coding sequence is TGTGCCAGCTCACCCTCCGGGACAGGGGATGAGCAGTTCTTC. This sequence encodes CASSPSGTGDEQFF.